Presented here are 14 T cell receptor beta chains from one specimen sequenced in a study of blood T cell repertoires in COVID-19. Here immunoSEQ multiplex PCR was the method, and the copy in TCRdb shows in-frame clones only, minus some. Among about 260,000 clones listed, 88% were seen once. Sequenced: PBMCs or T cells enriched from blood (not recorded which). The receptors here all came from a woman in her fifties or sixties who had recovered from COVID-19.

Comment on this clone: Other DNA sequences in the same sample also yield this CDR3. V usage is TRBV28 and J usage is TRBJ2-7; no firm D call. V was pared by 6 bases and J by 3 bases, with 6 bases between. Germline V CDR1 and CDR2: MDHEN, SYDVKM. This CDR3 spans 11 amino acids. The CDR3 is CASSFNYEQYF. The CDR3 region has the DNA TGTGCCAGCAGCTTTAACTACGAGCAGTACTTC. Drawing the rest from reference TRBV28 and TRBJ2-7, the complete variable domain is DVKVTQSSRYLVKRTGEKVFLECVQDMDHENMFWYRQDPGLGLRLIYFSYDVKMKEKGDIPEGYSVSREKKERFSLILESASTNQTSMYLCASSFNYEQYFGPGTRLTVT.

J is TRBJ1-3 and V is TRBV7-2, with D possibly matching TRBD1 (6 bases). The germline V gene encodes CDR1 SGHTA and CDR2 FQGNSA. V lost 2 bases to trimming and J lost 4 bases, with 9 bases between them. The length of the CDR3 is 14 residues. CDR3 protein: CASSLRQEGNTIYF. As DNA, the CDR3 is TGTGCCAGCAGCTTACGACAGGAGGGAAACACCATATATTTT.

The rearrangement links TRBV3-1 (or the pseudogene TRBV3-2) to TRBJ2-1; maybe TRBD2 (6 bases). Germline V gene data show CDR1 as LGHDT and CDR2 as YNNKEL (reference sequence). This CDR3 comprises 16 residues. Trimming cost V 4 bases and J 0 bases, with 13 bases left between them. CDR3 nucleotide sequence: TGTGCCAGCAGCCCACGGGACTCGGTCTCCTACAATGAGCAGTTCTTC. Its translation: CASSPRDSVSYNEQFF.

This clone was counted a single time. The chain carries TRBV19 and TRBJ2-1, with D possibly TRBD2 on 7 matching bases. Trimming stripped 5 bases from V and 6 bases from J, with 14 bases between. Germline V CDR1 and CDR2: LNHDA, SQIVND (reference sequence). The CDR3 has 14 amino acids. The CDR3 protein is CASSQRDTTNEQFF. In nucleotides, the CDR3 is TGTGCCAGTAGTCAGCGGGACACGACCAATGAGCAGTTCTTC. Drawing the rest from reference TRBV19 and TRBJ2-1, the complete variable domain is DGGITQSPKYLFRKEGQNVTLSCEQNLNHDAMYWYRQDPGQGLRLIYYSQIVNDFQKGDIAEGYSVSREKKESFPLTVTSAQKNPTAFYLCASSQRDTTNEQFFGPGTRLTVL.

V is TRBV13 and J is TRBJ2-1; TRBD1 matches at 10 bases. V was clipped by 3 bases and J by 4 bases; unmatched bases: 6. CDR1 is PRHDT, CDR2 FYEKMQ, per germline (reference sequence). The CDR3 consists of 16 residues. CDR3 loop: CASSLGDRGRYNEQFF. The CDR3 DNA sequence: TGTGCCAGCAGCTTGGGTGACAGGGGGCGATACAATGAGCAGTTCTTC.

This clone came up once. J is TRBJ1-1 and V is TRBV5-4; D possibly corresponds to TRBD1 (6 bases). V was shortened by 4 bases and J by 0 bases, with 22 bases between the two germline ends. The CDR3 contains 18 residues. CDR1 and CDR2 from the germline V gene are SGHNT and YYREEE (reference sequence). CDR3 in amino acids: CASSTGRTGRAMNTEAFF. CDR3 nucleotide sequence: TGTGCCAGCAGCACCGGCCGTACAGGGAGGGCAATGAACACTGAAGCTTTCTTT. Complete variable domain (other parts from reference TRBV5-4 and TRBJ1-1): ETGVTQSPTHLIKTRGQQVTLRCSSQSGHNTVSWYQQALGQGPQFIFQYYREEENGRGNFPPRFSGLQFPNYSSELNVNALELDDSALYLCASSTGRTGRAMNTEAFFGQGTRLTVV.

The chain has TRBV14 and TRBJ2-2; TRBD1 is a possible D gene (6 bases). V was trimmed by 3 bases and J by 12 bases, leaving 14 bases between them. Germline assignment: CDR1 SGHDN and CDR2 FVKESK. This CDR3 region has 13 residues. CDR3 amino acids: CASSQTGPFQLFF. In DNA form, the CDR3 reads TGTGCCAGCAGCCAGACAGGCCCTTTCCAGCTGTTTTTT.

CDR3 bases: TGTGCCAGCAGCCCAAGTTACGGGGACACCATATATTTT. Encoded protein: CASSPSYGDTIYF. The chain combines TRBV7-3 with TRBJ1-3; unclear D gene. V was clipped by 5 bases and J by 8 bases, with 13 bases between them. This CDR3 region has 13 residues. CDR1 is SGHTA and CDR2 is FQGTGA in the germline V gene.

The J gene is TRBJ2-3, the V gene TRBV2; D ambiguous. The CDR3 is 12 amino acids. V was clipped by 4 bases and J by 5 bases, with 7 bases between them. Germline V gene data show CDR1 as SNHLY and CDR2 as FYNNEI. The chain's CDR3 is CASSGERDTQYF. The CDR3 coding sequence is TGTGCCAGCAGTGGAGAGAGAGATACGCAGTATTTT.

J is TRBJ2-3 and V is TRBV19; D call uncertain. V was trimmed by 5 bases and J by 5 bases, leaving 23 bases between them. The CDR3 is 17 amino acids. Looked up from germline, CDR1 is LNHDA and CDR2 is SQIVND (reference sequence). The CDR3 sequence is CASSAPNFPNYGDTQYF. The CDR3 nucleotides are TGTGCCAGTAGTGCGCCGAACTTTCCAAATTACGGAGATACGCAGTATTTT.

The gene calls are TRBV20-1 and TRBJ1-6, with 7 bases aligning to TRBD1. The CDR3 covers 11 residues. The V gene's germline CDR1 is DFQATT and CDR2 SNEGSKA (reference sequence). Unmatched junction bases numbered 5, after V lost 4 bases and J lost 14 bases. The CDR3 DNA reads as TGCAGTGCTAATGACAGGGAGGCCCTCCACTTT. Its translation: CSANDREALHF.

V gene TRBV11-2 combines with J gene TRBJ2-1; 14 nucleotides line up with TRBD2. This CDR3 is built from 15 residues. Trimming cost V 5 bases and J 7 bases; bases outside gene matches: 4. CDR1 is SGHAT, CDR2 FQNNGV, per germline. CDR3 in DNA: TGTGCCAGCAGCAAGACTAGCGGGAGGGCGAATGAGCAGTTCTTC. Translation: CASSKTSGRANEQFF.

The chain couples TRBV7-8 to TRBJ2-7, with D maybe TRBD1 (6 bases). Germline CDR1 is SGHVS and CDR2 is FQNEAQ. The CDR3 spans 17 residues. With 1 base removed from V and 3 bases from J, the gap between germline ends came to 19 bases. CDR3 protein: CASSLGSGQNSRYEQYF. CDR3 nucleotides: TGTGCCAGCAGCTTAGGGTCGGGACAAAACTCTCGCTACGAGCAGTACTTC.

The chain links TRBV4-3 to TRBJ2-7, with D possibly TRBD2 on 6 matching bases. The CDR3 extends over 15 amino acids. Per the germline V gene, CDR1 is LGHNA and CDR2 is YSLEER. V shed 1 base and J shed 4 bases, with 14 bases lying between them. CDR3 sequence reads: CASSQGNSGGYEQYF. The CDR3 region has the DNA TGCGCCAGCAGCCAAGGAAATAGCGGAGGGTACGAGCAGTACTTC.